The rows below give T cell receptor beta chains drawn from one sample of a study of identical twins. TCRdb called the 5' RACE reads again in MiXCR, with one record for every CDR3 protein. Among roughly 220,000 distinct CDR3 sequences listed, 6.5% were seen once. A further study also used this sample, focusing on T cells expressing NK-cell markers.

Sequencing input: CD8+ T cells sorted from blood. The receptor set was obtained from a woman under 30 in good health. CDR3s leave out the opening cysteine and the closing phenylalanine or tryptophan.

v_gene	j_gene	CDR3aa
TRBV4-3	TRBJ1-3	ASSQDAGGNTIY
TRBV4-1	TRBJ1-1	ASSPYRGYTEAF
TRBV7-6	TRBJ1-2	ASSLSLLPGTYGYT
TRBV4-3	TRBJ1-2	ASSQGTLQAGSLNYGYT
TRBV5-1	TRBJ2-7	ASSFLGNYEQY
TRBV6-5	TRBJ1-1	ASSSQAGLNTEAF
TRBV13	TRBJ2-1	ASSLRWKYNEQF
TRBV29-1	TRBJ1-2	SVEDRDRP
TRBV5-1	TRBJ2-3	ASSLEASGTDTQY
TRBV6-5	TRBJ2-7	ASSYSDTRAGEQY
TRBV10-3	TRBJ2-2	AIIGAGGTGELF
TRBV5-1	TRBJ2-3	ASSFAAAGGFSTQY
TRBV2	TRBJ1-2	ASLGYYGYT
TRBV7-2	TRBJ1-4	ASSLGVLEKLF
TRBV6-1	TRBJ1-4	ASSPLSGRYLNEKLF
TRBV29-1	TRBJ2-5	STPQGSETQY
TRBV27	TRBJ1-1	ASTPLTGNEAF
TRBV5-8	TRBJ2-7	ASRNRGWAYEQY
TRBV5-1	TRBJ2-3	ASSFVGGGADTQY
TRBV3-1	TRBJ1-1	ASSRDLWAEAF
TRBV6-1	TRBJ2-7	ASSPWTGSSEQY
TRBV10-3	TRBJ1-4	AISGGQGTHEKLF
TRBV6-5	TRBJ1-2	ASSYSGGHLNYGYT
TRBV19	TRBJ1-5	ASSIDGGDQPQH
TRBV20-1	TRBJ2-7	SARDLGGREQY
TRBV10-3	TRBJ2-5	AISANSGDKETQY
TRBV20-1	TRBJ1-5	SARDGRENQPQH
TRBV29-1	TRBJ2-7	SVVGTGDYEQY
TRBV25-1	TRBJ1-2	ASSEYGVNYGYT
TRBV18	TRBJ2-7	ASSPTGDPSYEQY
TRBV4-1	TRBJ1-2	ATALLPANYGYT
TRBV27	TRBJ1-2	ASSDGTELPIVYT
TRBV30	TRBJ2-7	AWIHSDGGPYEQY
TRBV29-1	TRBJ2-3	SVAGLATDTQY
TRBV12-3/TRBV12-4	TRBJ1-5	ASSEGVAQPQH
TRBV4-3	TRBJ2-1	ASSTQLADVYNEQF
TRBV9	TRBJ1-1	ASSPLQKFEAF
TRBV27	TRBJ2-1	ASSTYNEQF
TRBV7-6	TRBJ1-1	ASSQGAGVGTEAF
TRBV20-1	TRBJ2-1	SASVSGDNEQF
TRBV29-1	TRBJ2-1	SVGSIEQF
TRBV14	TRBJ1-4	ASSSNRDERREKLF
TRBV13	TRBJ2-1	ASSPARGGIEQF